These 20 T cell receptor beta chains were all obtained from the same sample, sequenced in a study of spatial heterogeneity in lung cancer. Described time point: sample taken at primary tumor resection. From tumor, nontumor lung or frozen PBMC, whole RNA was taken unsorted for sequencing. A single record per CDR3 protein comes from TCRdb applying MiXCR to the 5' RACE reads. In the table there are roughly 13,000 distinct CDR3 sequences, roughly 9.1% of which are singletons. Sequenced here: PBMCs, sampled at surgery. The source is a male donor with early-stage non-small cell lung cancer.

This clonotype was recorded many times. V is TRBV7-9 and J is TRBJ2-3, with TRBD2 matching over 7 bases. This CDR3 has 17 residues. Germline values: CDR1 SEHNR, CDR2 FQNEAQ (reference sequence). After removal of 4 bases from V and 6 bases from J, the junction contained 16 bases not matched to a gene. The CDR3 loop reads CASSSTRASLGGDTQYF. The DNA for the CDR3 is TGTGCCAGCAGCTCCACGAGGGCTAGTCTGGGGGGGGATACGCAGTATTTT. Using reference TRBV7-9 and TRBJ2-3 for the parts outside the CDR3, the full variable domain is DTGVSQNPRHKITKRGQNVTFRCDPISEHNRLYWYRQTLGQGPEFLTYFQNEAQLEKSRLLSDRFSAERPKGSFSTLEIQRTEQGDSAMYLCASSSTRASLGGDTQYFGPGTRLTVL.

This clonotype was picked up a small number of times. The genes are TRBV28 and TRBJ1-5, with D possibly being TRBD1 (6 bases). The CDR3 extends over 16 amino acids. Germline V gene lookup returns CDR1 MDHEN and CDR2 SYDVKM. V lost 2 bases and J 4 bases, leaving 15 bases between the germline ends. This CDR3 reads CASSLGLAGENQPQHF. The CDR3 DNA reads TGTGCCAGCAGTTTAGGTTTGGCAGGGGAGAATCAGCCCCAGCATTTT.

This clonotype was seen ten or more times. V usage is TRBV7-8 and J usage is TRBJ1-5; a possible D gene is TRBD1 (5 bases). Trimming removed 5 bases at V and 6 bases at J, with 14 bases between. CDR3 size: 14 residues. The V gene's germline CDR1 is SGHVS and CDR2 FQNEAQ. This chain's CDR3 is CASSAGRLGQPQHF. The CDR3 DNA is TGTGCCAGCAGCGCGGGGCGACTCGGTCAGCCCCAGCATTTT.

This clonotype has at least ten counts. The chain links TRBV5-6 to TRBJ2-7; D is perhaps TRBD1 (5 bases). The ends were cut back, 2 bases at V and 0 bases at J, with 6 bases in the middle. Germline assignment: CDR1 SGHDT and CDR2 YYEEEE. The CDR3 is 13 residues long. The CDR3 DNA sequence: TGTGCCAGCAGCTTACAGGCCTCCTACGAGCAGTACTTC. This sequence encodes CASSLQASYEQYF.

This clonotype was seen only a few times. The chain joins TRBV20-1 to TRBJ2-6; TRBD1 matches at 7 bases. V lost 4 bases and J lost 0; bases outside the gene matches: 12. There are 18 residues in the CDR3. Germline V gene data show CDR1 as DFQATT and CDR2 as SNEGSKA (reference sequence). CDR3 protein: CSANPAGTVVSGANVLTF. The CDR3 DNA follows: TGCAGTGCTAACCCCGCCGGGACAGTGGTCTCTGGGGCCAACGTCCTGACTTTC.

This clonotype was seen at least ten times. The rearrangement joins TRBV27 to TRBJ2-5, with 7 bases lining up with TRBD1. CDR1 is MNHEY and CDR2 is SMNVEV in the germline V gene (reference sequence). Germline trimming cut 8 bases from V and 3 bases from J; bases unmatched to any gene: 9. CDR3 size: 14 residues. CDR3 bases: TGTGCCAGCTGGAGGACAGGACGGGAAGAGACCCAGTACTTC. Protein product: CASWRTGREETQYF.

This clonotype was counted at least ten times. This chain uses TRBV3-1 with TRBJ1-1; D remains ambiguous. V gave up 6 bases and J gave up 0 bases, with 8 bases separating them. Looked up from germline, CDR1 is LGHDT and CDR2 is YNNKEL (reference sequence). This CDR3 has 13 amino acids. The CDR3 sequence is CASSLTVNTEAFF. CDR3 DNA: TGTGCCAGCAGTCTAACAGTGAACACTGAAGCTTTCTTT.

This clonotype was seen many times. This chain joins TRBV27 and TRBJ2-7; no clear D. Germline V CDR1 and CDR2: MNHEY, SMNVEV (reference sequence). V was clipped by 7 bases and J by 3 bases, with 13 bases between them. The CDR3 sequence is 13 residues long. CDR3 amino acids: CASKDPGYYEQYF. CDR3 sequence (DNA): TGTGCCAGCAAGGATCCTGGATACTACGAGCAGTACTTC.

This clonotype was found many times. The chain has TRBV5-4 and TRBJ2-1; 11 bases fit TRBD2. This CDR3 is 13 amino acids long. Germline CDR1 reads SGHNT; CDR2 reads YYREEE (reference sequence). The trim removed 7 bases at V and 7 bases at J, leaving 4 bases unmatched. The CDR3 region is CASQLAGGNEQFF. The CDR3 DNA reads TGTGCCAGCCAGCTAGCGGGAGGAAATGAGCAGTTCTTC. The full variable domain, its missing parts supplied by reference TRBV5-4 and TRBJ2-1, is ETGVTQSPTHLIKTRGQQVTLRCSSQSGHNTVSWYQQALGQGPQFIFQYYREEENGRGNFPPRFSGLQFPNYSSELNVNALELDDSALYLCASQLAGGNEQFFGPGTRLTVL.

In this sample, this clonotype turned up many times. The V gene is TRBV3-1, the J gene TRBJ2-4, with 9 bases fitting TRBD1. The CDR3 length is 15 residues. V was pared by 1 base and J by 9 bases, with 7 bases of the junction left unmatched. CDR1 is LGHDT, CDR2 YNNKEL, per germline (reference sequence). DNA for the CDR3: TGTGCCAGCAGCCAAGGAAACAGGGGGCGATCCATTCAGTACTTC. Translation: CASSQGNRGRSIQYF.

This clonotype was detected many times. Compared with germline, one end of the junction differs, possibly owing to a read error. This chain joins TRBV7-2 and TRBJ2-3; 13 bases are a match to TRBD2. Per germline, CDR1 SGHTA and CDR2 FQGNSA. The CDR3 is made up of 16 amino acids. Here the CDR3 DNA reads TGTGCCAGCAGTTTAGGGACTAGCGGGATTGCATTGACGCAGTATTTT. As protein: CASSLGTSGIALTQYF. The full variable domain, rest sourced from reference TRBV7-2 and TRBJ2-3, is GAGVSQSPSNKVTEKGKDVELRCDPISGHTALYWYRQSLGQGLEFLIYFQGNSAPDKSGLPSDRFSAERTGGSVSTLTIQRTQQEDSAVYLCASSLGTSGIALTQYFGPGTRLTVL.

This clonotype has ten or more counts. The chain is built from TRBV7-8 and TRBJ2-3, with D possibly being TRBD1 (5 bases). Germline V gene lookup returns CDR1 SGHVS and CDR2 FQNEAQ. The CDR3 loop spans 12 amino acids. V was cut by 5 bases and J by 9 bases, with 12 bases left in between. The DNA for the CDR3 is TGTGCCAGCAGCCCAGGGCGAGGCACGCAGTATTTT. Encoded protein: CASSPGRGTQYF.

This clonotype came up many times. The J gene is TRBJ2-3, the V gene TRBV20-1; 9 nucleotides align to TRBD2. Germline V gives CDR1 DFQATT, CDR2 SNEGSKA (reference sequence). Germline trimming cut 5 bases from V and 2 bases from J; bases unmatched to any gene: 5. The CDR3 totals 14 residues. The CDR3 DNA follows: TGCAGTGCTCCTCTAGCGGGATTCACAGATACGCAGTATTTT. Its protein is CSAPLAGFTDTQYF.

This clonotype was counted a few times. This sequence joins TRBV23-1 and TRBJ2-7, with 12 bases lining up with TRBD2. TRBV23-1 is an ORF, and what it does is uncertain. The CDR3 sequence is 15 residues long. Unmatched junction bases numbered 4, after V lost 6 bases and J lost 1 base. For the CDR3, the DNA is TGCGCCAGCAGGACTAGCGGGAGTGCGTCCTACGAGCAGTACTTC. As protein: CASRTSGSASYEQYF.

This clonotype was counted a few times. The rearrangement joins TRBV23-1 to TRBJ2-1; TRBD1 agrees at 8 bases. TRBV23-1 has ORF status, its function being uncertain. Unmatched junction bases numbered 4, after V lost 2 bases and J lost 7 bases. CDR3 length equals 14 residues. The CDR3 nucleotides are TGCGCCAGCAGTCAACGACAGGGGTTGAATGAGCAGTTCTTC. Protein: CASSQRQGLNEQFF.

This clonotype came up many times. The rearrangement joins TRBV7-6 to TRBJ2-5; 12 positions agree with TRBD2. In germline, CDR1 is SGHVS, CDR2 FNYEAQ. The CDR3 consists of 15 residues. V gave up 0 bases and J gave up 7 bases; unmatched junction bases: 3. The CDR3 DNA follows: TGTGCCAGCAGCTTAGCGGCTAGCGGGAGGGTGACCCAGTACTTC. Protein sequence: CASSLAASGRVTQYF.

The chain has TRBV20-1 and TRBJ2-1; 11 nucleotides align to TRBD2. Germline V gene data show CDR1 as DFQATT and CDR2 as SNEGSKA (reference sequence). V shed 0 bases and J 8 bases; nucleotides not matched to a gene: 9. The CDR3 consists of 16 residues. The CDR3 region is CSARDRGLAELDEQFF. The CDR3 nucleotides are TGCAGTGCTAGAGATAGGGGACTAGCGGAATTGGATGAGCAGTTCTTC.

This clonotype has a count of ten or more. V usage is TRBV6-5 and J usage is TRBJ2-7; 10 positions match TRBD2. Germline values: CDR1 MNHEY, CDR2 SVGAGI. Trimming removed 8 bases from V and 5 bases from J; junction bases left unmatched: 6. The CDR3 is made up of 13 amino acids. Here the CDR3 DNA reads TGTGCCAGCTCTAGCGGGAGTCTCGACGAGCAGTACTTC. This sequence encodes CASSSGSLDEQYF.

This clonotype was detected ten times or more. The CDR3 DNA follows: TGTGCCACCAGCAGAGATTTCTTAGGGGGAGAGAATGGCTACACCTTC. It codes for CATSRDFLGGENGYTF. This chain uses TRBV15 with TRBJ1-2, with D tentatively TRBD1 (6 bases). Germline CDR1 is LNHNV and CDR2 is YYDKDF (reference sequence). The CDR3 totals 16 residues. V gave up 0 bases and J gave up 6 bases, with 17 bases separating them.

In this sample, this clonotype turned up a few times. This sequence joins TRBV3-1 and TRBJ2-3; possibly TRBD1 or TRBD2 for D (5 bases each). The CDR3 totals 16 residues. Trimming stripped 1 base from V and 3 bases from J, with 14 bases between. CDR1 and CDR2 from the germline V gene are LGHDT and YNNKEL (reference sequence). CDR3 sequence (DNA): TGTGCCAGCAGCCAAGCGGGACCCACGGCGACAGATACGCAGTATTTT. Translating gives CASSQAGPTATDTQYF.